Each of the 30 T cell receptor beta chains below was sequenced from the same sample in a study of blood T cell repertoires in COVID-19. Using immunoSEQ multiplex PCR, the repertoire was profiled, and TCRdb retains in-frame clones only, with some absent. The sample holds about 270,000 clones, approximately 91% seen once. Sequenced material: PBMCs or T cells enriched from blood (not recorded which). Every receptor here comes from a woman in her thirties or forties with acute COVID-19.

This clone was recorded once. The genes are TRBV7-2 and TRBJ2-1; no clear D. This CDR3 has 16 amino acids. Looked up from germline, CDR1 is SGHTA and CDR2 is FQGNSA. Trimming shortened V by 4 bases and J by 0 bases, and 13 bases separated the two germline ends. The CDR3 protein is CASSSTGSNSYNEQFF. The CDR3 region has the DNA TGTGCCAGCAGCTCAACCGGGTCTAACTCCTACAATGAGCAGTTCTTC.

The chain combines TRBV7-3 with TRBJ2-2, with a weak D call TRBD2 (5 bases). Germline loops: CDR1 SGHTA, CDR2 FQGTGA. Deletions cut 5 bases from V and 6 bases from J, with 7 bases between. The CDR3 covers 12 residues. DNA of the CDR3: TGTGCCAGCAGCCCGCGGGCCGGGGAGCTGTTTTTT. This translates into CASSPRAGELFF.

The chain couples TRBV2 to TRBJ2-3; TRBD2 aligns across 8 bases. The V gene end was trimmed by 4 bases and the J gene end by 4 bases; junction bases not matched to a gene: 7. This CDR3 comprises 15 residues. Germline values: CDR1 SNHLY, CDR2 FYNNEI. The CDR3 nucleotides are TGTGCCAGCAGTGTTATACGGGGGGGGGCAGATACGCAGTATTTT. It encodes CASSVIRGGADTQYF.

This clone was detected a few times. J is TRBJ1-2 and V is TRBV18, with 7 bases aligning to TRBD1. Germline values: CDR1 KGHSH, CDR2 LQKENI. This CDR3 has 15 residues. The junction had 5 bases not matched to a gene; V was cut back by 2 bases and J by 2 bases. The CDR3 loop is CASSPSTGHNYGYTF. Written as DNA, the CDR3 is TGTGCCAGCTCACCATCGACAGGGCACAACTATGGCTACACCTTC.

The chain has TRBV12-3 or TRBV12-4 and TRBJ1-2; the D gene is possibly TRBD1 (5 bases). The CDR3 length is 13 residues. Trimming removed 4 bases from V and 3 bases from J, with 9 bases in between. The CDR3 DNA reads TGTGCCAGCAGTTACGGGGGTTACTATGGCTACACCTTC. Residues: CASSYGGYYGYTF.

In DNA form, the CDR3 reads TGTGCCAGCCAACCGGGACAGCCCCCTTACGAGCAGTACTTC. It yields the protein CASQPGQPPYEQYF. This sequence joins TRBV19 and TRBJ2-7, with 7 bases aligning to TRBD1. CDR1 LNHDA and CDR2 SQIVND come from the germline V gene (reference sequence). With V trimmed by 9 bases and J by 4 bases, 12 bases remained unmatched. The CDR3 runs to 14 residues.

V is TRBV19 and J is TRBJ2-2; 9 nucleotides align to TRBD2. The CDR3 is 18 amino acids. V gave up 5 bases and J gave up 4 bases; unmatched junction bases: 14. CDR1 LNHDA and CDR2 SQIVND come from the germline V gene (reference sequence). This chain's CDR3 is CASSRGGGSGSRTGELFF. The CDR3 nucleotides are TGTGCCAGTAGTCGCGGGGGAGGTAGCGGGAGTCGCACCGGGGAGCTGTTTTTT.

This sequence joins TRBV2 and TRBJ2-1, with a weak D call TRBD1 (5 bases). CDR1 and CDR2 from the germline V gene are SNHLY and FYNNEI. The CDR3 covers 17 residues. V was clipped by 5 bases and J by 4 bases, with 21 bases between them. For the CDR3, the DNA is TGTGCCAGCAGTCCCCTCAGTGGGGCGACAGCTTACAATGAGCAGTTCTTC. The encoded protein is CASSPLSGATAYNEQFF.

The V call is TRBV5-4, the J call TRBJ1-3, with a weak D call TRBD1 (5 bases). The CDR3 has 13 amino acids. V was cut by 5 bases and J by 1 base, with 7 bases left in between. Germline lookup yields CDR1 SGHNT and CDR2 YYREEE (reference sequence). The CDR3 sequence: CASSTGSGNTIYF. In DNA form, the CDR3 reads TGTGCCAGCAGTACAGGTTCTGGAAACACCATATATTTT.

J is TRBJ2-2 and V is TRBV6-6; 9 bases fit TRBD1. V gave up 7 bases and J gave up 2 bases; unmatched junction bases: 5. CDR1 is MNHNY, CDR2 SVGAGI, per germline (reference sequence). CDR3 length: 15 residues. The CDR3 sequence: CASTQDRGNTGELFF. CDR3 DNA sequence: TGTGCCAGCACCCAGGACAGGGGAAACACCGGGGAGCTGTTTTTT.

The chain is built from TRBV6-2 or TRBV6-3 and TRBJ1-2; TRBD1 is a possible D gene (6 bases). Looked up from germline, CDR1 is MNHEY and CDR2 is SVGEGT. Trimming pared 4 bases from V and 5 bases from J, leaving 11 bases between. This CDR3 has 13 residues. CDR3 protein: CASSSRDTYGYTF. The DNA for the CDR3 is TGTGCCAGCAGTTCCCGGGACACTTATGGCTACACCTTC.

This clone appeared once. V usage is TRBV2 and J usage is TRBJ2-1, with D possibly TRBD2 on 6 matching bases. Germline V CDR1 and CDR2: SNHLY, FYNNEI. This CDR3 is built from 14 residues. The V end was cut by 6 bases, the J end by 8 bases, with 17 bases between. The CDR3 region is CASRVTAGSDEQFF. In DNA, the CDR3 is TGTGCCAGCAGGGTTACAGCGGGTTCGGATGAGCAGTTCTTC.

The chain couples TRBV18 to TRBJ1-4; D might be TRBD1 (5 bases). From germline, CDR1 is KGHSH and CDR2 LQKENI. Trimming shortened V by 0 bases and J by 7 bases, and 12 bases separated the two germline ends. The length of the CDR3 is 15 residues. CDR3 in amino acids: CASSPPGEGTEKLFF. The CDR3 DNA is TGTGCCAGCTCACCACCAGGGGAGGGTACTGAAAAACTGTTTTTT. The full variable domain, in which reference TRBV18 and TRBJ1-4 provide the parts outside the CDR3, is NAGVMQNPRHLVRRRGQEARLRCSPMKGHSHVYWYRQLPEEGLKFMVYLQKENIIDESGMPKERFSAEFPKEGPSILRIQQVVRGDSAAYFCASSPPGEGTEKLFFGSGTQLSVL.

CDR3 residues: CASSPVAGAGELFF. For the CDR3, the DNA is TGTGCCAGCTCACCAGTAGCGGGAGCCGGGGAGCTGTTTTTT. The chain is built from TRBV18 and TRBJ2-2; 9 bases agree with TRBD2. The trim removed 2 bases at V and 6 bases at J, leaving 1 base unmatched. The CDR3 sequence is 14 residues long. The germline CDR1 and CDR2 sequences are KGHSH and LQKENI.

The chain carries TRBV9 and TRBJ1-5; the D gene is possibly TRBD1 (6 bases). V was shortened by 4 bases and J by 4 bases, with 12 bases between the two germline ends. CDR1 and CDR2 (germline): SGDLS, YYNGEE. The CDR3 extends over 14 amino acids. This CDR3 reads CASSTRGGNQPQHF. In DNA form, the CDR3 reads TGTGCCAGCAGCACGAGGGGGGGTAATCAGCCCCAGCATTTT. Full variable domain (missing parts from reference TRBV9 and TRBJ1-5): DSGVTQTPKHLITATGQRVTLRCSPRSGDLSVYWYQQSLDQGLQFLIQYYNGEERAKGNILERFSAQQFPDLHSELNLSSLELGDSALYFCASSTRGGNQPQHFGDGTRLSIL.

The CDR3 reads CASSGKSGEKLFF. The CDR3 DNA follows: TGTGCCAGCTCCGGGAAGTCGGGTGAAAAACTGTTTTTT. V and J are TRBV5-6 and TRBJ1-4, with unresolved D. The length of the CDR3 is 13 residues. The germline V gene has CDR1 SGHDT and CDR2 YYEEEE. Trimming removed 7 bases at V and 7 bases at J, with 14 bases between.

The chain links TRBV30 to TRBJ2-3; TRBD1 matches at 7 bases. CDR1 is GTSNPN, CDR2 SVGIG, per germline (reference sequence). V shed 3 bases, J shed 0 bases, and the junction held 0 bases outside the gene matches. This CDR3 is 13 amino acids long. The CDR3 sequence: CAWRTGSTDTQYF. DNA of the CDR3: TGTGCCTGGAGGACAGGGAGCACAGATACGCAGTATTTT. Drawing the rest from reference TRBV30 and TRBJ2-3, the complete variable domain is SQTIHQWPATLVQPVGSPLSLECTVEGTSNPNLYWYRQAAGRGLQLLFYSVGIGQISSEVPQNLSASRPQDRQFILSSKKLLLSDSGFYLCAWRTGSTDTQYFGPGTRLTVL.

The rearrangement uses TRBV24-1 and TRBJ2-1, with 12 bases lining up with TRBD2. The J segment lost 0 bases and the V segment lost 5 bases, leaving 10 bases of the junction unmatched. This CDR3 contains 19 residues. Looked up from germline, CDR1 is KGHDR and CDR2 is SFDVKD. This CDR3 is CATSVASGRGRFSYNEQFF. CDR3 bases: TGTGCCACCAGTGTGGCTAGCGGGAGGGGAAGGTTCTCCTACAATGAGCAGTTCTTC.

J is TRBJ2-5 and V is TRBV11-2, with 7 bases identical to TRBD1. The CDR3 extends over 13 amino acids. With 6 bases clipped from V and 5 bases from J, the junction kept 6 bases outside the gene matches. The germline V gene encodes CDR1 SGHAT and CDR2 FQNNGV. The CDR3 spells CASSRDRDETQYF. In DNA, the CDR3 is TGTGCCAGCAGTCGAGACAGGGACGAGACCCAGTACTTC.

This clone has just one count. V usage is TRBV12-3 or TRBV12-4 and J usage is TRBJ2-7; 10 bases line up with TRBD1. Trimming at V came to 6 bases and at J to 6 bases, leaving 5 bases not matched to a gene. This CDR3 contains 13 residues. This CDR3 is CASSDRGLGEQYF. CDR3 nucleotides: TGTGCCAGCAGCGACAGGGGGCTCGGCGAGCAGTACTTC.

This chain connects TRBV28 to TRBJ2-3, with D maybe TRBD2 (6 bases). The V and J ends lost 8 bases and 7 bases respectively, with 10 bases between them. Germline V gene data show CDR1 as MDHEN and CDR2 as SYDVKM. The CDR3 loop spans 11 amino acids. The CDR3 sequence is CASVGGYTQYF. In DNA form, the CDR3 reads TGTGCCAGCGTTGGGGGGTATACGCAGTATTTT.

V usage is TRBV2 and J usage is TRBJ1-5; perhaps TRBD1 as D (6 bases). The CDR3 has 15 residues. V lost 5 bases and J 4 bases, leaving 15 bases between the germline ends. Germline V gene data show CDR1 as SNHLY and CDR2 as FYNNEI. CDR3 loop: CASSSRTVVNQPQHF. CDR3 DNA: TGTGCCAGCAGTTCCCGGACAGTAGTTAATCAGCCCCAGCATTTT. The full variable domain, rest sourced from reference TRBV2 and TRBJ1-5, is EPEVTQTPSHQVTQMGQEVILRCVPISNHLYFYWYRQILGQKVEFLVSFYNNEISEKSEIFDDQFSVERPDGSNFTLKIRSTKLEDSAMYFCASSSRTVVNQPQHFGDGTRLSIL.

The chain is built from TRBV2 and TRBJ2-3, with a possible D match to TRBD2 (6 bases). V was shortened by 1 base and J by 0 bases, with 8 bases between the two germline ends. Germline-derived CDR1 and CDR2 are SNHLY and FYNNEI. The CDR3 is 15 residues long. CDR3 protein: CASSEVGLSTDTQYF. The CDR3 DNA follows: TGTGCCAGCAGTGAAGTGGGACTGAGCACAGATACGCAGTATTTT.

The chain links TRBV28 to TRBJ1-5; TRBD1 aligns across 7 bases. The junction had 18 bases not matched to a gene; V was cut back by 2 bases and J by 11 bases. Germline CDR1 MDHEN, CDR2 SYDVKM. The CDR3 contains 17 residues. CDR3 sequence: CASSLGRRGLFDLAQHF. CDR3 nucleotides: TGTGCCAGCAGTTTAGGTAGGAGGGGGCTATTCGATCTGGCCCAGCATTTT.

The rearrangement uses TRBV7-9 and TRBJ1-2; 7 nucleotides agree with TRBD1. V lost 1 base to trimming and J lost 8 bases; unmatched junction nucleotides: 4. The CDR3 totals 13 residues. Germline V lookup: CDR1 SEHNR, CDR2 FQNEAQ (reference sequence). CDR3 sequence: CASSLGDSKGYTF. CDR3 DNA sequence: TGTGCCAGCAGCTTAGGGGACAGTAAAGGCTACACCTTC.

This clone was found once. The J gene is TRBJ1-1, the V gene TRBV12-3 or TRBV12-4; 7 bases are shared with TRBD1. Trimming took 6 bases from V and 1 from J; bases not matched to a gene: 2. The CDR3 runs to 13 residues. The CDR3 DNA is TGTGCCAGCAGCAGGGACAGGAACACTGAAGCTTTCTTT. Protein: CASSRDRNTEAFF.

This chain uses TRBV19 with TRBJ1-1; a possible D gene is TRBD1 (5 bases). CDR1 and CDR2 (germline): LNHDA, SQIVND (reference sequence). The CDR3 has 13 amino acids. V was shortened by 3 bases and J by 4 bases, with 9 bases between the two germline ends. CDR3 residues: CASSMIRGTEAFF. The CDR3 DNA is TGTGCCAGTAGTATGATAAGGGGCACTGAAGCTTTCTTT.

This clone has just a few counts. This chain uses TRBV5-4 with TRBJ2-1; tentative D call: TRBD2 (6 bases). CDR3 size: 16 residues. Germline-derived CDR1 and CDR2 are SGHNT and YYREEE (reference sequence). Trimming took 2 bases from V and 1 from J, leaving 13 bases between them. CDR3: CASSFGGGASYNEQFF. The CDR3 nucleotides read TGTGCCAGCAGCTTCGGGGGAGGCGCATCCTACAATGAGCAGTTCTTC. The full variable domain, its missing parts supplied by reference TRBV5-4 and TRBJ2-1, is ETGVTQSPTHLIKTRGQQVTLRCSSQSGHNTVSWYQQALGQGPQFIFQYYREEENGRGNFPPRFSGLQFPNYSSELNVNALELDDSALYLCASSFGGGASYNEQFFGPGTRLTVL.

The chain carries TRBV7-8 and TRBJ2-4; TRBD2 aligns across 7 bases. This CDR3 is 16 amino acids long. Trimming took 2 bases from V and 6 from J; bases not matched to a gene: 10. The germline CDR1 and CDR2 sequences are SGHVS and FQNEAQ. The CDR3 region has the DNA TGTGCCAGCAGCTTACGTGGGGGGGTGAATGGAAACATTCAGTACTTC. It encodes CASSLRGGVNGNIQYF. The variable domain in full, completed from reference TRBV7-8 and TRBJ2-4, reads GAGVSQSPRYKVAKRGQDVALRCDPISGHVSLFWYQQALGQGPEFLTYFQNEAQLDKSGLPSDRFFAERPEGSVSTLKIQRTQQEDSAVYLCASSLRGGVNGNIQYFGAGTRLSVL.

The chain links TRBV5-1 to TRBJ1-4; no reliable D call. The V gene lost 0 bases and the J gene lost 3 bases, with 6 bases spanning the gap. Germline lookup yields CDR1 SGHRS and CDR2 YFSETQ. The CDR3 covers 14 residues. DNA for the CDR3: TGCGCCAGCAGCTTGGGTCAGGCTAATGAAAAACTGTTTTTT. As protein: CASSLGQANEKLFF. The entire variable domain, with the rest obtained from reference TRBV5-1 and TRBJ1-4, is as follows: KAGVTQTPRYLIKTRGQQVTLSCSPISGHRSVSWYQQTPGQGLQFLFEYFSETQRNKGNFPGRFSGRQFSNSRSEMNVSTLELGDSALYLCASSLGQANEKLFFGSGTQLSVL.